This TCR beta chain is from a study of shared clonotypes between healthy human individuals (dated by TCRdb to 2019 to 2021). With regard to the full study: The cohort included three men and two women between 18 and 49 years of age. Different laboratories and diverse techniques were used to prepare libraries and sequence TCR repertoires, to increase sequencing depth and limit assay-specific biases. For each donor, three plates each were used for CD4 naive and CD4 memory, two plates were used for CD8 naive, and one plate was used for CD8 memory. Leukapheresis yielded between about 0.85 and 9.5 billion PBMCs per donor. To estimate repertoire size and how much clonotypes are shared between individuals, the study performed deep sequencing of blood TCR repertoires from roughly five healthy adults. Paper-wide results and their limitations: Because the study included a small number of donors, the genetic and exposure-history diversity represented was limited. Larger estimated clonotype richness was generally found for naive subsets than for memory subsets. Rarefaction of sorted-subset datasets indicated incomplete sequencing despite the large sequencing depth. Compared with non-shared clonotypes, the clonotypes found in all four sorted-subset donors had higher generation probabilities. Pairwise subsampling indicated that sequencing depth was expected to affect the degree of clonotype sharing among donors. Across a handful of donors, around 5.4% of naive CD4, approximately 3.6% of naive CD8, 2% to 2.5% of memory CD4, and under 0.45% of memory CD8 clonotypes were shared. Sampling was limited to blood, and TCR repertoires in tissue likely differ from TCR repertoires in blood.

Using the deep immunoSEQ assay, multiplex PCR amplified TCR CDR3 regions from genomic DNA. Extracted genomic DNA from each cell subset was distributed evenly across all wells of several immunoSEQ 96-well plates, and each plate was treated as a replicate. Each replicate PCR for sorted subsets received about 220 ng genomic DNA, equal to about 30,000 T cell genomes. Purified libraries were quantified with a Qubit 3.0 fluorometer, sized on a Bioanalyzer 2100, and re-quantified with the KAPA Library Quantification kit. Every immunoSEQ 96-well plate was sequenced on a separate single-read 150-cycle Illumina NextSeq 550 flow cell. In the authors' own workflow: Because only junctional sequences without quality scores were contained in the immunoSEQ output, filtering matching that applied to full-length reads could not be performed. To assign V/J genes and CDR3, sequences were annotated against IMGT germline references using PyIR, a Python wrapper for IgBLAST v1.9. Any read was removed if the V/J assignment was weak (E-value above 1e-6), the CDR3 was missing, or the read contained stop codons, out-of-frame junctions, or ambiguous translated residues. V3J clonotypes were defined as sequences sharing an identical inferred V gene, J gene, and CDR3 amino acid sequence. Percentage overlap between repertoires was computed as shared unique clonotypes divided by the size of the smaller repertoire. Three approaches were used to assess repertoire richness: RTK rarefaction, the Chao1 estimator, and Recon v2.1 estimates of unobserved clonotypes. For all TCRbeta clonotypes obtained by the gDNA method from a few donors, generation probabilities were computed with OLGA. What TCRdb holds here is the immuneACCESS table cut down to in-frame rearrangements. Part of the clones is not present; checked against another copy, under half of the missing clones reflect an unresolved V gene, and the others are unexplained. The V and J calls and clone size come from that table; D and trimming were worked out from the DNA. The sample has roughly 550,000 clones on record, roughly 95% of them singletons. 0.09% to 0.13% of the sample comes from the top ten.

For the CD8 naive samples, CD45RO-negative cells were positively selected for CCR7, yielding a CD45RA+CCR7+ population from which TemRA cells were excluded. Donors were healthy HIV-negative adults with no recently reported acute infections or vaccinations. Every donor was a Caucasian adult residing in Nashville, Tennessee, USA. Blood was obtained by leukapheresis, after which PBMCs were separated by Ficoll-Histopaque density gradient centrifugation and cryopreserved in liquid nitrogen vapor phase. Analytical flow cytometry was used to check the purity and quantity of every magnetically sorted T cell population. Genomic DNA was isolated from each sorted fraction and quantified by UV absorbance on a Nanodrop 2000c. As for this clone: Its binding antigen is unknown. Per-base qualities were not stored, and no clone one base away is much larger.

The V and J ends are trimmed by 3 bases and 7 bases, leaving 10 bases between them. CDR1 and CDR2 were assigned from the germline V gene (reference sequence) as WNHNN and SYGVQD. The cysteine opens and the phenylalanine closes a CDR3 of 12 amino acids. Only the CDR3 DNA is retained, 36 bases long and in frame from the first base. This clonotype was obtained from a woman aged 25 to 39 in good health. The sample consisted of naive CD8+ T cells sorted from blood. The sample's cell subset or site label, decoded: CD45RA+CCR7+. The V and J genes are TRBV10-1 and TRBJ2-7; 5 matching bases give a weak D call of TRBD1. CDR3 protein: CASSDTGIEQYF. The nucleotides read TGCGCCAGCAGTGACACAGGAATAGAGCAGTACTTC.